Sequencing of this TCR beta chain was carried out in a study of cytomegalovirus exposure and HLA in healthy donors. The V and J ends lost 9 bases and 0 bases respectively, with 24 bases between them. The germline CDR1 and CDR2 sequences are SNHLY and FYNNEI. The CDR3 is 19 residues long. Only in-frame clones appear in the TCRdb table, and some are missing; sequencing was by immunoSEQ multiplex PCR. Of fewer than 65,000 clones listed, roughly 87% were seen once; the top ten hold about 15%. With regard to this clone: Its antigen is currently unknown.

Study-level findings and limits: Cytomegalovirus-associated status was assigned to fewer than 200 TCR beta chains.

The sample consisted of PBMCs. The clonotype originates from a woman in her late teens or twenties in good health and CMV-seronegative. The chain links TRBV2 to TRBJ2-6; tentatively, D is TRBD2 (6 bases). The CDR3 sequence: CASTRGRDGGLSGANVLTF. CDR3 sequence (DNA): TGTGCCAGTACTAGGGGTAGGGACGGGGGACTCTCTGGGGCCAACGTCCTGACTTTC.